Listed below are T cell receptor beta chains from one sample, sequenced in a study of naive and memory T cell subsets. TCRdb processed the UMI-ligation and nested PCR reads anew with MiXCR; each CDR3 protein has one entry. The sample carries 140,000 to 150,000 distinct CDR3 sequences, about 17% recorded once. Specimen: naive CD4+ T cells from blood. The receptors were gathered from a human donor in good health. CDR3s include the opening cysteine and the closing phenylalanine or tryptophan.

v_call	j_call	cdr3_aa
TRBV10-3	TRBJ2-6	CAISDEGPGANVLTF
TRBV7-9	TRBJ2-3	CATRGGVGTDTQYF
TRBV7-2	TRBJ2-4	CASSRLEPAKNIQYF
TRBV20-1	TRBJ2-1	CSARDGMGNEQFF
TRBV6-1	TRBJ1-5	CASSGIGGGNQPQHF
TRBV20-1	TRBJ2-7	CSATGHPEQYF
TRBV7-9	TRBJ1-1	CASSLEANTEAFF
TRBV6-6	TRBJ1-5	CATGRNSNQPQHF
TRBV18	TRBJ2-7	CASSPPGLAGGTHHEQYF
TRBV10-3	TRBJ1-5	CAISESPPAPQHF
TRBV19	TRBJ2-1	CASSIGGGRLSYNEQFF
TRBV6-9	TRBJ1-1	CASSYRQVMNTEAFF
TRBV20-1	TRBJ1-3	CSAKVAVSGNTIYF
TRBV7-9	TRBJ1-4	CASSFRQGKGDEKLFF
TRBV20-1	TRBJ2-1	CSARVAGTSGPSSYNEQFF
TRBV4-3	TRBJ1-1	CASSQSGPVYTEAFF
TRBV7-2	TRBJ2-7	CASSLEGSSGPYEQYF
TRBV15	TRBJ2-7	CATSRLGGGLYEQYF
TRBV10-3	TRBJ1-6	CAMAVGEHSPLHF
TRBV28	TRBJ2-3	CASSAAQAGTSGDTQYF
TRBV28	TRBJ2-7	CASSTPGQGRYEQYF
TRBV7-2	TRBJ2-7	CASSSEAWTSSYEQYF
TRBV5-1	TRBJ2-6	CASRPGTGGARLSGANVLTF
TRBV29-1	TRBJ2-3	CSVVVAGGHTDTQYF
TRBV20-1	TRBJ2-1	CSASGRGSYNEQFF
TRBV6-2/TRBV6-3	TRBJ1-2	CASSYVGIYGYTF
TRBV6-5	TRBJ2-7	CASSYSAEQYF